This record concerns one TCR beta chain sequence. The sample is drawn from a study of PD-1 blockade in classical Hodgkin lymphoma. Every one of the patients relapsed after autologous stem cell transplantation (brentuximab vedotin exposure was variable). CDR1 and CDR2 from the germline V gene are SGHTA and FQGNSA. With 1 base removed from V and 0 bases from J, the gap between germline ends came to 10 bases. The CDR3 totals 16 residues. Measured with immunoSEQ multiplex PCR; TCRdb has only the in-frame clones, and not every one. Among 25,000 to 35,000 clones listed, 75% to 90% were seen once. This sequence was found in a human donor with classical Hodgkin lymphoma. The material sequenced was peripheral blood mononuclear cells (PBMCs), taken before the second cycle of nivolumab. The rearrangement joins TRBV7-2 to TRBJ1-5; D not certain. The CDR3 sequence: CASSLVWAYSNQPQHF. The CDR3, as DNA: TGTGCCAGCAGCTTAGTGTGGGCTTATAGCAATCAGCCCCAGCATTTT.